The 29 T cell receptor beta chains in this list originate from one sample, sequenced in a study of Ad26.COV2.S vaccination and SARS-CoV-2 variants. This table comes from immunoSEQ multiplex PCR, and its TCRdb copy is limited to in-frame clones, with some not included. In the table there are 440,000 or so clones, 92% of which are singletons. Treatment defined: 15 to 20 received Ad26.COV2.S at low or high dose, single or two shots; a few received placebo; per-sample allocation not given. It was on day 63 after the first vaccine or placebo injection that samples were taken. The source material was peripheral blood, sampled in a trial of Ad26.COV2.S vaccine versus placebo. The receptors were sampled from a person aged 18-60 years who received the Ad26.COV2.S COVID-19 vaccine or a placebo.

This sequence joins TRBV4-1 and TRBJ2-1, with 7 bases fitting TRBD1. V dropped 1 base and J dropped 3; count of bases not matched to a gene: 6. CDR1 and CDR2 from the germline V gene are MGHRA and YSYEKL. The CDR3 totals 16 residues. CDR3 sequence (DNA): TGCGCCAGCAGCCAAGCGAGGGCAGGGGGCTACAATGAGCAGTTCTTC. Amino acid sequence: CASSQARAGGYNEQFF.

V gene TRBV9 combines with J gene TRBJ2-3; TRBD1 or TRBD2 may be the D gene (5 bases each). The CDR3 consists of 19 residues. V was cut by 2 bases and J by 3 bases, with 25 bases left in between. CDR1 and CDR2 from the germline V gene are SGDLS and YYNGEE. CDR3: CASSVSGLAEGRWTDTQYF. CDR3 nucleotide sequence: TGTGCCAGCAGCGTGTCAGGGTTGGCCGAGGGACGGTGGACAGATACGCAGTATTTT.

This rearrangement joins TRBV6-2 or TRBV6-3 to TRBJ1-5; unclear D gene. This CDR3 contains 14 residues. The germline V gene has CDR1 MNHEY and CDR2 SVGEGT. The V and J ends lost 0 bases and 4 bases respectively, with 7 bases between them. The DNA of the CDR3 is TGTGCCAGCAGTTACTCCAGTTTTAATCAGCCCCAGCATTTT. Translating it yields CASSYSSFNQPQHF.

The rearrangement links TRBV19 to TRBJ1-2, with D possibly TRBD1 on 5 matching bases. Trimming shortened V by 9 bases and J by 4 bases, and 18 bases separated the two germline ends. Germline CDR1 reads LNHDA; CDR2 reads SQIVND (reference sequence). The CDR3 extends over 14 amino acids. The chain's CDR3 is CASEVGATSYGYTF. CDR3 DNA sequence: TGTGCCAGCGAGGTTGGGGCGACCTCCTATGGCTACACCTTC.

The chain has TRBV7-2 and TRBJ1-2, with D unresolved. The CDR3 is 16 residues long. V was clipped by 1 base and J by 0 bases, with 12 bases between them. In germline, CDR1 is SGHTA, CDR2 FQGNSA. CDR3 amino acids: CASSLVLARANYGYTF. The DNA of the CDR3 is TGTGCCAGCAGCTTAGTTCTCGCCAGAGCTAACTATGGCTACACCTTC.

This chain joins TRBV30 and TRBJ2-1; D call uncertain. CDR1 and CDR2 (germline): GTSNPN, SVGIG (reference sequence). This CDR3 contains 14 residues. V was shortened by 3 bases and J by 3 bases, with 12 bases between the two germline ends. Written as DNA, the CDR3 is TGTGCCTGGAGACGACGGTGGGGCTACAATGAGCAGTTCTTC. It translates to CAWRRRWGYNEQFF.

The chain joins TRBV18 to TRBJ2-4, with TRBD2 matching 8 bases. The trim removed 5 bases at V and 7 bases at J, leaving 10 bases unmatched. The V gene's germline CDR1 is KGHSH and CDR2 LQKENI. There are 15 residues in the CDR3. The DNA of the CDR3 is TGTGCCAGCTCAAAGGAGCGGGGGCCGACGAACATTCAGTACTTC. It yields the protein CASSKERGPTNIQYF.

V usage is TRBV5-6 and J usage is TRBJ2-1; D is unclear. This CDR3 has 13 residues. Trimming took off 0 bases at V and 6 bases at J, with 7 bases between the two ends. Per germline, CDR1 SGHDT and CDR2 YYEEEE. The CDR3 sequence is CASSLAGPNEQFF. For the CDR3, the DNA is TGTGCCAGCAGCTTGGCCGGTCCCAATGAGCAGTTCTTC.

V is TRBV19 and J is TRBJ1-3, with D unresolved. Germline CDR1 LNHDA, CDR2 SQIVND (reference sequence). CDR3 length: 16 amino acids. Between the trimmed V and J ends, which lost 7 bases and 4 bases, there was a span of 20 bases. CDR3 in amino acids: CASTPEGWEPGNTIYF. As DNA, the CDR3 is TGTGCCAGTACCCCAGAAGGTTGGGAGCCGGGAAACACCATATATTTT.

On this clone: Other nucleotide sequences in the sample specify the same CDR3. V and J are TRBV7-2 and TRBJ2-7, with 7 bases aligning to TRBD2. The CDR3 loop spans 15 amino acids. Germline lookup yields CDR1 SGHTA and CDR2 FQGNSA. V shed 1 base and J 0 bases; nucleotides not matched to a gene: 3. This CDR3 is CASSLGGGSSYEQYF. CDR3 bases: TGTGCCAGCAGCTTAGGCGGGGGTAGCTCCTACGAGCAGTACTTC.

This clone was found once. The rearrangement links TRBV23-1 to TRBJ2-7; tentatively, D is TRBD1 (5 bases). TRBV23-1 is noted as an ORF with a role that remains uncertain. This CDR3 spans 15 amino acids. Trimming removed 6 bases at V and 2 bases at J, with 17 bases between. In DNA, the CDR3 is TGCGCCAGCAGACGTCCAGGCAGGGATCCCTACGAGCAGTACTTC. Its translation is CASRRPGRDPYEQYF.

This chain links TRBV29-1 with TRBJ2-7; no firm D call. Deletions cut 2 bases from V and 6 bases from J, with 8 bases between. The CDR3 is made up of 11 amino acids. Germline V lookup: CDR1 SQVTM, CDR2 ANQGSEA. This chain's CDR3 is CSVEKGFEQYF. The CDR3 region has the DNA TGCAGCGTTGAAAAAGGTTTCGAGCAGTACTTC.

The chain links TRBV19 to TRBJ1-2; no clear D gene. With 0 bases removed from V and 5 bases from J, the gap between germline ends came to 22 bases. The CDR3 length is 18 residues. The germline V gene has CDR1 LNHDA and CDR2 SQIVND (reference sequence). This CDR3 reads CASSIDGGGRSKLYGYTF. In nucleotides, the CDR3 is TGTGCCAGTAGTATAGATGGCGGAGGGCGGTCGAAGCTTTATGGCTACACCTTC. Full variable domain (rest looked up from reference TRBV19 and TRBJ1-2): DGGITQSPKYLFRKEGQNVTLSCEQNLNHDAMYWYRQDPGQGLRLIYYSQIVNDFQKGDIAEGYSVSREKKESFPLTVTSAQKNPTAFYLCASSIDGGGRSKLYGYTFGSGTRLTVV.

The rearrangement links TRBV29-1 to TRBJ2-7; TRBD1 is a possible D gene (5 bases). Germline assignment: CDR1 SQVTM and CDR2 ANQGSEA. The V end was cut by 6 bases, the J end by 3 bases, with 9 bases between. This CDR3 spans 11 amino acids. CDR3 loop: CSVKDIYEQYF. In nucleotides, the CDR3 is TGCAGCGTCAAGGACATCTACGAGCAGTACTTC.

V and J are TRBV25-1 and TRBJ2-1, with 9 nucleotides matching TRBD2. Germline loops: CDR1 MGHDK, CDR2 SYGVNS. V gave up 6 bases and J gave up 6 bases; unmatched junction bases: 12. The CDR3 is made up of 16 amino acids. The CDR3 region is CASSGFAGGAGNEQFF. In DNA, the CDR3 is TGTGCCAGCAGCGGATTTGCGGGGGGGGCCGGCAATGAGCAGTTCTTC.

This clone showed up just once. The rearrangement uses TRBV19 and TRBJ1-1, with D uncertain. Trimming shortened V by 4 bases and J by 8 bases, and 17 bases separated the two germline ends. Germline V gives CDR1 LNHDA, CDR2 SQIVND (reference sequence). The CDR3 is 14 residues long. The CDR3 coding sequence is TGTGCCAGTAGTAGCGACTTTGCGGTGTCGGAAGCTTTCTTT. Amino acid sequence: CASSSDFAVSEAFF.

The CDR3 region has the DNA TGCGCCAGCAGCTTGCCCGGGGCGGGGAACACTGAAGCTTTCTTT. It translates to CASSLPGAGNTEAFF. The V gene is TRBV5-1, the J gene TRBJ1-1, with a tentative D call TRBD1 (5 bases). With 1 base removed from V and 1 base from J, the gap between germline ends came to 11 bases. CDR1 is SGHRS, CDR2 YFSETQ, per germline. The CDR3 runs to 15 residues. The full variable domain, with the rest looked up from reference TRBV5-1 and TRBJ1-1, is KAGVTQTPRYLIKTRGQQVTLSCSPISGHRSVSWYQQTPGQGLQFLFEYFSETQRNKGNFPGRFSGRQFSNSRSEMNVSTLELGDSALYLCASSLPGAGNTEAFFGQGTRLTVV.

The CDR3 reads CASSSGRNYGYTF. CDR3 bases: TGTGCCAGCAGCTCAGGACGGAACTATGGCTACACCTTC. The chain combines TRBV7-9 with TRBJ1-2; no definite D call. CDR1 is SEHNR and CDR2 is FQNEAQ in the germline V gene (reference sequence). CDR3 length: 13 amino acids. The V gene lost 4 bases and the J gene lost 2 bases, with 8 bases spanning the gap.

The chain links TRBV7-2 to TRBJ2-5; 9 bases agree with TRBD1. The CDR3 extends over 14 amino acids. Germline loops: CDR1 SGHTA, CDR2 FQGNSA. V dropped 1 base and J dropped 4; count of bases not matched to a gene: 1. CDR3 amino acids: CASSLGGQGETQYF. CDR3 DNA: TGTGCCAGCAGCTTAGGGGGACAGGGAGAGACCCAGTACTTC.

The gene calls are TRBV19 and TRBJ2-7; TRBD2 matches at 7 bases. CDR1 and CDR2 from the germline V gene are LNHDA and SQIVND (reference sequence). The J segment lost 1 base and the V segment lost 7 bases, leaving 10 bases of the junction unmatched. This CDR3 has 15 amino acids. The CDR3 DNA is TGTGCCAGTACTGAGGGCGGGGGAAGGTCCTACGAGCAGTACTTC. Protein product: CASTEGGGRSYEQYF.

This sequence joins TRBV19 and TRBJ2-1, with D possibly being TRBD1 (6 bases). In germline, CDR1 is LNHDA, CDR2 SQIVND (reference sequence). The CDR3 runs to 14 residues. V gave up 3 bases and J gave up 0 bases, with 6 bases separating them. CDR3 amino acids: CASSIRGSYNEQFF. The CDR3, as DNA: TGTGCCAGTAGTATCAGGGGCTCCTACAATGAGCAGTTCTTC.

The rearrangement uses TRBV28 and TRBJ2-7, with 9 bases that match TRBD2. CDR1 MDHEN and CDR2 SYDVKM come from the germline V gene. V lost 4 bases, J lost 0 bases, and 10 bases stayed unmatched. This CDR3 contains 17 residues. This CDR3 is CASSSEAAGGYSYEQYF. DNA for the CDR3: TGTGCCAGCAGTTCTGAGGCGGCGGGGGGGTACTCCTACGAGCAGTACTTC.

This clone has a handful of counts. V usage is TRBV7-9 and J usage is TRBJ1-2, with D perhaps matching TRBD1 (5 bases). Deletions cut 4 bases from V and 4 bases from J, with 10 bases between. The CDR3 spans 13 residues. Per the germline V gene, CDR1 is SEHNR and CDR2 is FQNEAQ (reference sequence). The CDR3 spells CASSSGFGYGYTF. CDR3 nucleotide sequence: TGTGCCAGCAGCTCAGGGTTTGGCTATGGCTACACCTTC.

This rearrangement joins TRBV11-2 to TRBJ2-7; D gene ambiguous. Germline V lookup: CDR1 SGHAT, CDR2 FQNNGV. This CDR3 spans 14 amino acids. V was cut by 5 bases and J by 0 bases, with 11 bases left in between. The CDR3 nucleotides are TGTGCCAGCAGCCAAACGACGAGCTCCTACGAGCAGTACTTC. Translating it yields CASSQTTSSYEQYF.

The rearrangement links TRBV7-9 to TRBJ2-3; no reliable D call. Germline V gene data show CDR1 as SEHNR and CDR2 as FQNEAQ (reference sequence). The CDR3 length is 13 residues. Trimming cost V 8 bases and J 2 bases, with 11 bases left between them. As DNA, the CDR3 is TGTGCCAGCGATTGGTCAGACACAGATACGCAGTATTTT. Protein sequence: CASDWSDTDTQYF.

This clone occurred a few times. CDR3 DNA: TGTGCCAGCTTCAGCGGGACAGGATACTATGGCTACACCTTC. Its translation is CASFSGTGYYGYTF. The rearrangement uses TRBV18 and TRBJ1-2; TRBD1 aligns across 8 bases. The CDR3 length is 14 residues. With V trimmed by 7 bases and J by 3 bases, 7 bases remained unmatched. The germline gives CDR1 KGHSH, CDR2 LQKENI.

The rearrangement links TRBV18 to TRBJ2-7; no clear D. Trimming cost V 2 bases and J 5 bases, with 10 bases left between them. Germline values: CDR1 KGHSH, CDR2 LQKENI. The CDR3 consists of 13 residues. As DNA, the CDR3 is TGTGCCAGCTCACCAGACTTCGGCCACGAGCAGTACTTC. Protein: CASSPDFGHEQYF.

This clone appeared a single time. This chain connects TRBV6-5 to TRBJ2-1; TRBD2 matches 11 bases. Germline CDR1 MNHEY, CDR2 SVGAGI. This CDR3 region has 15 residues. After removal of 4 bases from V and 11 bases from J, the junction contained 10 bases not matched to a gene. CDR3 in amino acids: CASSSLAGGPSKQFF. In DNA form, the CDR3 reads TGTGCCAGCAGTTCGCTAGCGGGGGGCCCTTCCAAGCAGTTCTTC.

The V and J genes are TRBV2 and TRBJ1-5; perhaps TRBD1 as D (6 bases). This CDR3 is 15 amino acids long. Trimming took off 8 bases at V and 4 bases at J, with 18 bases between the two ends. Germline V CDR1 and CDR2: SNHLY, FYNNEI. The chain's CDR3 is CASAGGFNINQPQHF. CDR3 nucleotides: TGTGCCAGCGCTGGGGGCTTTAATATAAATCAGCCCCAGCATTTT.